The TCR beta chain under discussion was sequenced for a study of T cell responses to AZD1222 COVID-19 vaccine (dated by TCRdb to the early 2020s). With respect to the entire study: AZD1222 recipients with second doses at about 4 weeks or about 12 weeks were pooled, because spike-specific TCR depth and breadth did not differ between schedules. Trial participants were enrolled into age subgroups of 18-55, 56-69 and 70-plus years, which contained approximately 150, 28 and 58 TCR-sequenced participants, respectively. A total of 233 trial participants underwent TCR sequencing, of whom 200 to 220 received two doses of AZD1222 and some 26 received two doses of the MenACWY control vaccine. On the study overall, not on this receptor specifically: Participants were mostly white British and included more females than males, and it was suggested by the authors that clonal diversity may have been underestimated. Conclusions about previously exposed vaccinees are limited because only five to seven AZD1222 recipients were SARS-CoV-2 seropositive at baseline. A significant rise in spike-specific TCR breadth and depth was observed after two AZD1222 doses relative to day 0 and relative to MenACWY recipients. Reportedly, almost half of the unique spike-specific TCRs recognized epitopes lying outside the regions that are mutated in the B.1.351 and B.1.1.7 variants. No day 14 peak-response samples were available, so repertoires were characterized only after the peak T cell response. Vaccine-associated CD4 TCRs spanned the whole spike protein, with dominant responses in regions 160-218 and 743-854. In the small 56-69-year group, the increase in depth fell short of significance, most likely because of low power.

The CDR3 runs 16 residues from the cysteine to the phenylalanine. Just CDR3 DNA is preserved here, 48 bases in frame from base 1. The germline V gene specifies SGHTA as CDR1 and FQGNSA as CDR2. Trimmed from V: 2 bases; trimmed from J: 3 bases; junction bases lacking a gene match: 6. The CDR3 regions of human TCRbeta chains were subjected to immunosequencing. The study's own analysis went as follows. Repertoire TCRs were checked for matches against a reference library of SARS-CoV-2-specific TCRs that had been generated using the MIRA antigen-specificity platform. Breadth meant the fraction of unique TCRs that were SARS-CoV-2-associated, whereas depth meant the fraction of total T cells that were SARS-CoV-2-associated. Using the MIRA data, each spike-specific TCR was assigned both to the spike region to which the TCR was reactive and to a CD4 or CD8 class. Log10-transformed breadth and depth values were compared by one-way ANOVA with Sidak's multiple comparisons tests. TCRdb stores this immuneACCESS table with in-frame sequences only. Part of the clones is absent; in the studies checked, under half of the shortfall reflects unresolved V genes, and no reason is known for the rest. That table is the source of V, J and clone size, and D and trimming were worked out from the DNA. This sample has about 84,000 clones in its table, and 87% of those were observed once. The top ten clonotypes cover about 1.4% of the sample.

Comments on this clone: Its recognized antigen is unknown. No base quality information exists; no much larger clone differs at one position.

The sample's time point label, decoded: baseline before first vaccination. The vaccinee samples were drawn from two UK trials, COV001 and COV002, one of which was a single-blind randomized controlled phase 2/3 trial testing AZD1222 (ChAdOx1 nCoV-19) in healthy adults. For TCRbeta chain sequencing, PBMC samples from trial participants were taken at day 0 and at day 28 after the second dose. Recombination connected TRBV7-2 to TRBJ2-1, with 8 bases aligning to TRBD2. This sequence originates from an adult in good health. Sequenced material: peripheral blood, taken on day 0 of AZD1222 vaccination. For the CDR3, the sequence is CASSLWFGGGYNEQFF. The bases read TGTGCCAGCAGCTTATGGTTCGGGGGGGGCTACAATGAGCAGTTCTTC.